This note documents a single T cell receptor beta chain sequence. Its target is not known. PCR primers comprised 60 Vbeta and 13 Jbeta primers. Clones were read by immunoSEQ multiplex PCR, and TCRdb kept only the in-frame ones, dropping some. The sample has roughly 160,000 clones; approximately 81% are singletons. This specimen belongs to a study of cytomegalovirus exposure and HLA in healthy donors. Overall study results and limits: The study carried out a later analysis of TCR beta sequences. It associated 15,000 to 20,000 of them with specific HLA alleles at a false discovery rate of 0.05. Further analysis was carried out later, and it showed several of the most significant clusters appearing linked to common viral pathogens.

V lost 1 base and J 0 bases, leaving 10 bases between the germline ends. The CDR3 consists of 15 residues. Germline loops: CDR1 MNHNS, CDR2 SASEGT. The sample was PBMCs. This clonotype was sampled from a young man in good health and CMV-seronegative. The chain joins TRBV6-1 to TRBJ2-7, with D unclear. CDR3 nucleotide sequence: TGTGCCAGCAGTGAAGGCCCTGGGCTCTCCTACGAGCAGTACTTC. Protein product: CASSEGPGLSYEQYF.